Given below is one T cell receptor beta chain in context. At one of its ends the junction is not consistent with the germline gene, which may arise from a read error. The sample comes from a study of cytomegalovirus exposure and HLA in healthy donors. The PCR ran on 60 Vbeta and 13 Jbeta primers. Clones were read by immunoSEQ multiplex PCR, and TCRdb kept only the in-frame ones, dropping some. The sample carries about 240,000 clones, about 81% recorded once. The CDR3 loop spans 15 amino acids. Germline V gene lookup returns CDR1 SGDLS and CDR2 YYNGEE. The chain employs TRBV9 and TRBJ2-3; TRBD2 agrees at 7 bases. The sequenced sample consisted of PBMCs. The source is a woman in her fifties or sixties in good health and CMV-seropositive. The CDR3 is CASSGEGRSTDMQYF. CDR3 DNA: TGTGCCAGCAGCGGGGAGGGAAGAAGCACAGATATGCAGTATTTT.